The 5 T cell receptor beta chains given below trace back to one sample, sequenced in a study of blood T cell repertoires in COVID-19. Method: immunoSEQ multiplex PCR; TCRdb's copy keeps in-frame clones and lacks some. The data show fewer than 400,000 clones, with 85% seen just once and over 1.5% held by the top ten. Input material: PBMCs or T cells enriched from blood (not recorded which). The receptors here all came from a woman aged 25 to 39 who had been exposed to COVID-19.

V is TRBV7-2 and J is TRBJ1-2; 12 positions match TRBD1. Germline-derived CDR1 and CDR2 are SGHTA and FQGNSA. The CDR3 totals 19 residues. The V and J ends lost 4 bases and 0 bases, in that order; junction bases with no gene match: 12. Written as DNA, the CDR3 is TGTGCCAGCAGCTCACGGGACAGGGGGCCCCATAGGACTAACTATGGCTACACCTTC. Translated: CASSSRDRGPHRTNYGYTF.

This chain uses TRBV6-5 with TRBJ2-3; 7 nucleotides agree with TRBD2. V lost 6 bases to trimming and J lost 1 base; unmatched junction nucleotides: 7. Germline V gives CDR1 MNHEY, CDR2 SVGAGI. The CDR3 extends over 15 amino acids. The CDR3 sequence: CASRKGGSRTDTQYF. CDR3 sequence (DNA): TGTGCCAGCAGGAAGGGAGGGTCTCGCACAGATACGCAGTATTTT.

The V and J genes are TRBV6-2 or TRBV6-3 and TRBJ1-6, with 8 nucleotides matching TRBD1. There are 15 residues in the CDR3. Germline CDR1 and CDR2: MNHEY and SVGEGT. The J segment lost 5 bases and the V segment lost 6 bases, leaving 6 bases of the junction unmatched. CDR3 sequence: CASSDRDRHNSPLHF. The CDR3 region has the DNA TGTGCCAGCAGCGACCGGGACAGGCATAATTCACCCCTCCACTTT.

The chain is built from TRBV7-3 and TRBJ2-5; possible D gene TRBD2, 6 bases. CDR1 is SGHTA, CDR2 FQGTGA, per germline. This CDR3 spans 14 amino acids. The V end was cut by 5 bases, the J end by 5 bases, with 15 bases between. The CDR3 sequence is CASSKAGGAETQYF. CDR3 coding DNA: TGTGCCAGCAGCAAAGCGGGTGGCGCTGAGACCCAGTACTTC.

The genes are TRBV4-1 and TRBJ1-1; 7 bases align to TRBD1. V lost 0 bases and J lost 1; bases outside the gene matches: 11. Germline V gene data show CDR1 as MGHRA and CDR2 as YSYEKL. The CDR3 is made up of 18 amino acids. The CDR3 nucleotides read TGCGCCAGCAGCCAAGAGCCAGGGGGAGGATTTCGGAACACTGAAGCTTTCTTT. Translation gives CASSQEPGGGFRNTEAFF.